One sample yielded the 11 T cell receptor beta chains listed below, sequenced in a study of tumor and adjacent non-tumor tissue in lung cancer (dated by TCRdb to 2016 to 2019). RNA was isolated from bulk, unsorted tissue, and RNA quality was assessed with a NanoDrop ND-1000 and an Agilent 2100. For the normal lung samples, distant non-tumor tissue was collected more than 3 cm away from the tumor edge. Library preparation used multiplex PCR. The instrument was an Illumina HiSeq 2500. Following protocols modified from ARM-PCR, the researchers constructed TCRbeta libraries through three rounds of nested PCR with primers (Table S4). TCRdb passed the public sequencing reads through fastp at Q25 and MiXCR, retaining productive beta sequences. Each CDR3 protein appears once, grouped with its most common genes and DNA. This sample is represented by roughly 69,000 distinct CDR3 sequences; approximately 73% of them were singletons. The biggest ten clones account for under 45% of the sample.

Source material: distant non-tumor lung tissue. Receptor source: a man aged 55 to 69 with non-small cell lung cancer.

Comments on this clonotype: At one of its ends the junction is not consistent with the germline gene, which may arise from a read error. The genes are TRBV29-1 and TRBJ2-2; D is possibly TRBD1 or TRBD2 (7 bases each). Germline CDR1 reads SQVTM; CDR2 reads ANQGSEA. CDR3 length: 15 residues. Here the CDR3 reads CSVPRGTIGTGELFF. The CDR3 DNA sequence: TGCAGCGTTCCCAGGGGGACTATCGGCACCGGGGAACTGTTTTTT.

Turning to this clonotype: Germline is not matched at one junction end, which may reflect a read error. The chain is built from TRBV14 and TRBJ2-5; 9 nucleotides align to TRBD2. Per the germline V gene, CDR1 is SGHDN and CDR2 is FVKESK. This CDR3 has 16 residues. Written as DNA, the CDR3 is TGTGCCAGCAGCCGCTGGATTAGCGGGAGTCAAGAGAACCAGTACTTC. It yields the protein CASSRWISGSQENQYF.

Worth noting for this clonotype: Given the absence of the conserved phenylalanine or tryptophan at the CDR3 end, a read error is likely. This sequence joins TRBV4-1 and TRBJ2-1; D is ambiguous. V lost 4 bases to trimming and J lost 9 bases, with 13 bases between them. The CDR3 totals 13 residues. In germline, CDR1 is MGHRA, CDR2 YSYEKL. The CDR3 DNA reads as TGCGCCAGCAGCCGGACGCCAAGGCGTGAGCAGTTCCTC. This codes for CASSRTPRREQFL.

V gene TRBV7-8 combines with J gene TRBJ1-1, with D tentatively TRBD1 (5 bases). Germline V lookup: CDR1 SGHVS, CDR2 FQNEAQ. The CDR3 totals 14 residues. V dropped 4 bases and J dropped 1 base, with 10 bases sitting between them. This CDR3 reads CASSWTGTNTEAFF. For the CDR3, the DNA is TGTGCCAGCAGCTGGACTGGGACGAACACTGAAGCTTTCTTT.

To note about this clonotype: The CDR3 end shows no conserved phenylalanine or tryptophan, and so a read error is likely. The rearrangement uses TRBV11-1 and TRBJ2-1, with D perhaps TRBD1 or TRBD2 (5 bases each). Germline CDR1 is SGHAT and CDR2 is FQDESV (reference sequence). Trimming took off 4 bases at V and 6 bases at J, with 19 bases between the two ends. This CDR3 has 16 amino acids. CDR3 loop: CASSSSFVGTCNEQFL. The CDR3 nucleotides are TGTGCCAGCAGCTCCTCTTTCGTGGGGACCTGCAATGAGCAGTTCCTC.

Comments on this clonotype: A read error may produce the germline difference seen at one junction end. CDR3 bases: TGTGCCAGCAGCTTAGCCCCAGGCAGTCAAGAGACCCAATACTTC. It specifies CASSLAPGSQETQYF. The chain uses TRBV11-3 and TRBJ2-5; D unresolved. This CDR3 has 15 amino acids. Germline V gene lookup returns CDR1 SGHNT and CDR2 YENEEA.

This clonotype has more than one count but fewer than ten. The junction does not match germline at one end; this may be a read error. The V and J genes are TRBV6-6 and TRBJ1-5, with TRBD1 identical over 8 bases. Germline CDR1 is MNHNY and CDR2 is SVGAGI (reference sequence). The CDR3 totals 13 residues. The DNA of the CDR3 is TGTGCCCGCAGCGACAGGGGCAGTCAGCTCCAGCATTTT. As protein: CARSDRGSQLQHF.

This chain connects TRBV20-1 to TRBJ1-1; unclear D gene. The germline CDR1 and CDR2 sequences are DFQATT and SNEGSKA (reference sequence). V dropped 0 bases and J dropped 5 bases, with 13 bases sitting between them. The CDR3 consists of 14 residues. The CDR3 DNA reads TGCAGTGCTAGAGACGAGCATGATACAACTGAAGCTTTCTTT. Translated, it gives CSARDEHDTTEAFF.

This chain uses TRBV7-9 with TRBJ2-5; 7 nucleotides agree with TRBD2. The CDR3 is 17 residues long. V dropped 3 bases and J dropped 9; count of bases not matched to a gene: 19. In germline, CDR1 is SEHNR, CDR2 FQNEAQ (reference sequence). The CDR3 DNA is TGTGCCAGCAGCTTCCCGACTATCGGGAGCACCGGGGGGTCCCAGTACTTC. Translation: CASSFPTIGSTGGSQYF.

As to this clonotype: Germline and junction disagree at one end, which may indicate a read error. The chain carries TRBV6-2 or TRBV6-3 and TRBJ2-5, with 7 bases lining up with TRBD1. The CDR3 has 14 amino acids. The germline V gene has CDR1 MNHEY and CDR2 SVGEGT. CDR3 loop: CVSSKPDREETQYF. In DNA, the CDR3 is TGTGTCAGCAGTAAACCCGACAGGGAAGAGACCCAGTACTTC.

To note about this clonotype: The germline gene is not matched at one end of the junction; a read error may be the cause. The rearrangement uses TRBV6-5 and TRBJ2-3, with D possibly matching TRBD2 (6 bases). This CDR3 has 15 amino acids. Germline assignment: CDR1 MNHEY and CDR2 SVGAGI. The CDR3 loop reads CASSPRTTDTDTQYF. DNA for the CDR3: TGTGCCAGCAGTCCCAGGACTACGGACACAGATACACAGTATTTT.